This passage covers 22 T cell receptor beta chains from one sample sequenced in a study of beta chain features in type 1 diabetes. Every bit of the isolated RNA underwent reverse transcription, so sequencing read expressed TCRB transcripts. The repertoire was sequenced with immunoSEQ multiplex PCR; TCRdb's copy has only in-frame clones and lacks some. This table has more than 300,000 clones, under 8.5% appearing once. Material for sequencing was central memory CD4+ T cells from blood. These receptors were taken from a woman between 18 and 29 years old in good health.

V is TRBV5-4 and J is TRBJ2-1; 11 bases match TRBD2. Unmatched junction bases numbered 4, after V lost 0 bases and J lost 5 bases. Germline V lookup: CDR1 SGHNT, CDR2 YYREEE (reference sequence). This CDR3 region has 16 residues. The CDR3 nucleotides are TGTGCCAGCAGCTTGGGACTAGCGGGACGGGACAATGAGCAGTTCTTC. Translation gives CASSLGLAGRDNEQFF.

Note on this clone: Compared with germline, one end of the junction differs, possibly owing to a read error. This rearrangement joins TRBV10-3 to TRBJ2-7, with unresolved D. This CDR3 has 14 residues. Germline lookup yields CDR1 ENHRY and CDR2 SYGVKD. CDR3 amino acids: CASSYGQTYGEQYF. In DNA, the CDR3 is TGTGCCAGCAGTTACGGTCAGACATACGGCGAGCAGTACTTC.

V gene TRBV6-6 combines with J gene TRBJ2-7, with 9 positions matching TRBD1. The CDR3 totals 15 residues. Germline values: CDR1 MNHNY, CDR2 SVGAGI (reference sequence). V lost 2 bases and J lost 5; bases outside the gene matches: 7. The CDR3: CASSYPRDRAHEQYF. The CDR3 DNA reads as TGTGCCAGCAGTTACCCGCGGGACAGGGCCCACGAGCAGTACTTC.

The chain combines TRBV29-1 with TRBJ1-1, with D possibly being TRBD1 (6 bases). The CDR3 totals 15 residues. Trimming took off 3 bases at V and 1 base at J, with 15 bases between the two ends. The germline CDR1 and CDR2 sequences are SQVTM and ANQGSEA. CDR3 DNA: TGCAGCGTTGACCCCAGCGACAGGCGGAACACTGAAGCTTTCTTT. This translates into CSVDPSDRRNTEAFF.

The gene calls are TRBV29-1 and TRBJ2-1; 12 nucleotides line up with TRBD2. The CDR3 extends over 16 amino acids. The ends lost 6 bases at V and 0 bases at J; junction bases unmatched: 6. Germline V gene data show CDR1 as SQVTM and CDR2 as ANQGSEA. The CDR3 sequence: CSVSGTSGRSYNEQFF. CDR3 DNA: TGCAGCGTGTCCGGGACTAGCGGGCGCTCCTACAATGAGCAGTTCTTC.

This clone was detected only a few times. The V and J genes are TRBV10-3 and TRBJ2-1; D may be TRBD2 (6 bases). Deletions cut 8 bases from V and 1 base from J, with 12 bases between. CDR3 length: 14 amino acids. Germline V gene data show CDR1 as ENHRY and CDR2 as SYGVKD. The DNA of the CDR3 is TGTGCCATCTGGGGCGGGGTATCCTACAATGAGCAGTTCTTC. Translating it yields CAIWGGVSYNEQFF.

The CDR3 region has the DNA TGTGCCACACGCAATTTCCGGAACACCGGGGAGCTGTTTTTT. It specifies CATRNFRNTGELFF. The chain carries TRBV19 and TRBJ2-2; D remains unclear. The CDR3 extends over 14 amino acids. Germline CDR1 is LNHDA and CDR2 is SQIVND (reference sequence). Trimming shortened V by 10 bases and J by 1 base, and 13 bases separated the two germline ends.

This clone was detected a few times. V is TRBV7-8 and J is TRBJ2-1; 8 bases are a match to TRBD2. The V and J ends lost 4 bases and 6 bases, in that order; junction bases with no gene match: 8. The CDR3 sequence is 15 residues long. Germline CDR1 reads SGHVS; CDR2 reads FQNEAQ. CDR3 DNA: TGTGCCAGCAGCTCCCACAGCGGGAGCGGCAATGAGCAGTTCTTC. Its protein product is CASSSHSGSGNEQFF.

This clone was detected a few times. The chain carries TRBV6-5 and TRBJ1-2, with D tentatively TRBD1 (6 bases). V was trimmed by 6 bases and J by 8 bases, leaving 16 bases between them. There are 13 residues in the CDR3. Germline values: CDR1 MNHEY, CDR2 SVGAGI. This CDR3 is CASSLTQQGGYTF. Here the CDR3 DNA reads TGTGCCAGCAGCCTCACCCAGCAGGGGGGCTACACCTTC.

The rearrangement links TRBV29-1 to TRBJ2-7; D remains ambiguous. Germline loops: CDR1 SQVTM, CDR2 ANQGSEA. The V end was cut by 4 bases, the J end by 3 bases, with 10 bases between. This CDR3 is 12 amino acids long. CDR3 bases: TGCAGCGTTGTGGCTAGGAACTACGAGCAGTACTTC. This gives the protein CSVVARNYEQYF.

Points on this clone: Lacking the conserved final phenylalanine or tryptophan, this CDR3 likely reflects a read error. It is unclear where the CDR3 begins or ends on the DNA, so no DNA is shown, and the CDR3 is as TCRdb lists it. V and J are TRBV28 and TRBJ2-3; the table names TRBD2, a call not compared with the DNA. The germline V gene encodes CDR1 MDHEN and CDR2 SYDVKM. The CDR3 spans 12 residues, counting both ends. The CDR3 sequence: CASSFGEREFLV.

There are a few counts of this clone. This chain joins TRBV7-3 and TRBJ2-6; D call uncertain. Trimming took 9 bases from V and 1 from J, leaving 10 bases between them. Germline-derived CDR1 and CDR2 are SGHTA and FQGTGA. The CDR3 is 14 amino acids. CDR3 bases: TGTGCCAGTTCTGTCAGATCTGGGGCCAACGTCCTGACTTTC. Translation: CASSVRSGANVLTF.

With regard to this clone: Other DNA sequences from this sample encode an identical CDR3 as well. The genes are TRBV15 and TRBJ1-4; TRBD1 is a possible D gene (5 bases). Germline values: CDR1 LNHNV, CDR2 YYDKDF (reference sequence). Trimming removed 0 bases from V and 3 bases from J, with 11 bases in between. The CDR3 has 16 amino acids. The CDR3 sequence: CATSRDGGAANEKLFF. In DNA, the CDR3 is TGTGCCACCAGCAGAGATGGGGGAGCGGCTAATGAAAAACTGTTTTTT.

This clone has only a few counts. The chain employs TRBV5-6 and TRBJ2-7; D tentatively fits TRBD1 or TRBD2 (6 bases each). CDR1 is SGHDT and CDR2 is YYEEEE in the germline V gene. The CDR3 consists of 14 residues. Trimming took off 0 bases at V and 3 bases at J, with 10 bases between the two ends. DNA of the CDR3: TGTGCCAGCAGCTTGGGCGGGACAAACTACGAGCAGTACTTC. This sequence encodes CASSLGGTNYEQYF.

There are a few counts of this clone. This chain links TRBV6-4 with TRBJ2-2; tentative D call: TRBD1 (6 bases). The CDR3 has 13 residues. The germline V gene encodes CDR1 MRHNA and CDR2 SNTAGT. Trimming took 6 bases from V and 5 from J, leaving 10 bases between them. The CDR3 loop is CASRQGVTGELFF. The CDR3 coding sequence is TGTGCCAGCAGACAGGGCGTGACCGGGGAGCTGTTTTTT.

This clone was seen at least ten times. This chain uses TRBV18 with TRBJ2-1; D is possibly TRBD2 (6 bases). CDR1 is KGHSH and CDR2 is LQKENI in the germline V gene. CDR3 length: 14 residues. Deletions cut 6 bases from V and 5 bases from J, with 14 bases between. The CDR3 DNA reads as TGTGCCAGCTCGGGACTCCCGAAGGACAATGAGCAGTTCTTC. Residues: CASSGLPKDNEQFF.

This clone has a handful of counts. The J gene is TRBJ1-1, the V gene TRBV28; maybe TRBD1 (6 bases). The germline V gene encodes CDR1 MDHEN and CDR2 SYDVKM. Trimming pared 2 bases from V and 0 bases from J, leaving 7 bases between. The length of the CDR3 is 14 residues. The DNA for the CDR3 is TGTGCCAGCAGTTTAACAGGGCTGAACACTGAAGCTTTCTTT. It translates to CASSLTGLNTEAFF.

The rearrangement joins TRBV28 to TRBJ2-6; D is perhaps TRBD1 (5 bases). The V gene's germline CDR1 is MDHEN and CDR2 SYDVKM. This CDR3 region has 15 residues. Trimming pared 3 bases from V and 2 bases from J, leaving 8 bases between. In DNA, the CDR3 is TGTGCCAGCAGTTTTATCAGGGCTGGGGCCAACGTCCTGACTTTC. It yields the protein CASSFIRAGANVLTF.

This clone has a handful of counts. The rearrangement links TRBV4-2 to TRBJ2-2; D remains ambiguous. Trimming left V 8 bases short and J 7 bases short, with 11 bases between. Per germline, CDR1 LGHNA and CDR2 YNFKEQ. The CDR3 has 12 amino acids. This CDR3 is CASGVWGGELFF. CDR3 nucleotide sequence: TGTGCCAGCGGGGTCTGGGGCGGGGAGCTGTTTTTT.

The chain recombines TRBV27 with TRBJ2-7, with 8 bases that match TRBD2. The germline gives CDR1 MNHEY, CDR2 SMNVEV (reference sequence). The length of the CDR3 is 14 residues. The junction had 6 bases not matched to a gene; V was cut back by 5 bases and J by 3 bases. The CDR3 sequence is CASSPSGWHYEQYF. The CDR3 DNA is TGTGCCAGCAGTCCTAGCGGGTGGCACTACGAGCAGTACTTC.

This clone was detected a few times. The chain combines TRBV7-9 with TRBJ2-7; D gene unclear. The CDR3 is 14 amino acids. The V gene's germline CDR1 is SEHNR and CDR2 FQNEAQ (reference sequence). V was clipped by 3 bases and J by 0 bases, with 9 bases between them. In DNA form, the CDR3 reads TGTGCCAGCAGCTTGGACGCGAGCTCCTACGAGCAGTACTTC. Its translation: CASSLDASSYEQYF.

This clone was seen a handful of times. The chain joins TRBV20-1 to TRBJ2-1, with D possibly matching TRBD2 (6 bases). The CDR3 length is 11 residues. Germline-derived CDR1 and CDR2 are DFQATT and SNEGSKA (reference sequence). The CDR3 nucleotides are TGCTCTGAGCAGGCCGGGAGTGAGCAGTTCTTC. Translation gives CSEQAGSEQFF.